This record covers a single T cell receptor (beta chain). V trimming: 2 bases; J trimming: 1 base; junction bases outside the gene matches: 4. Germline CDR1 is MDHEN and CDR2 is SYDVKM. The CDR3 spans 15 residues. TCRdb recomputed calls from the 5' RACE reads with MiXCR, one row per CDR3 protein. The profile shows approximately 59,000 distinct CDR3 sequences, about 5% of them singletons. The record originates from a study of neurological immune-mediated disorders. Sample: PBMCs. The TCR sequence derives from a human donor with multiple sclerosis. The donor label of this sample is uncertain. The chain uses TRBV28 and TRBJ2-7; 8 positions agree with TRBD1. The CDR3 here is CASSLTGGPSYEQYF. CDR3 in DNA: TGTGCCAGCAGTTTAACAGGGGGACCGTCCTACGAGCAGTACTTC.